What follows are 6 T cell receptor beta chains derived from one specimen sequenced in a study of T cell responses to AZD1222 COVID-19 vaccine. Only in-frame clones appear in the TCRdb table, and some are missing; sequencing was by immunoSEQ multiplex PCR. The repertoire consists of under 120,000 clones, with about 92% occurring once and the leading ten covering 1.2%. The sample consisted of peripheral blood, taken on day 0 of AZD1222 vaccination. These TCRs come from an adult in good health.

The V call is TRBV30, the J call TRBJ2-1; 8 nucleotides agree with TRBD2. Germline CDR1 is GTSNPN and CDR2 is SVGIG (reference sequence). The CDR3 has 14 amino acids. The ends lost 5 bases at V and 2 bases at J; junction bases unmatched: 5. The CDR3 here is CAWPEREPYNEQFF. The CDR3 DNA reads as TGTGCCTGGCCAGAGCGGGAGCCCTACAATGAGCAGTTCTTC.

This clone was seen once. The genes are TRBV15 and TRBJ2-7; the match to TRBD2 covers 7 bases. J was trimmed by 0 bases and V by 6 bases; bases with no gene match: 8. The germline gives CDR1 LNHNV, CDR2 YYDKDF (reference sequence). The CDR3 spans 15 residues. The CDR3 DNA reads as TGTGCCACCAGTTTATCTAGCGGCAACTCCTACGAGCAGTACTTC. It translates to CATSLSSGNSYEQYF.

The genes are TRBV6-2 or TRBV6-3 and TRBJ2-1, with 9 bases aligning to TRBD2. The germline V gene has CDR1 MNHEY and CDR2 SVGEGT. The CDR3 spans 15 residues. V shed 2 bases, J shed 5 bases, and the junction held 4 bases outside the gene matches. CDR3 protein: CASSYGVAGDNEQFF. The CDR3 DNA reads as TGTGCCAGCAGTTACGGGGTAGCGGGGGACAATGAGCAGTTCTTC.

The rearrangement links TRBV6-5 to TRBJ1-1; unclear D gene. CDR3 length: 13 amino acids. CDR1 is MNHEY and CDR2 is SVGAGI in the germline V gene. Between the trimmed V and J ends, which lost 11 bases and 4 bases, there was a span of 17 bases. CDR3 sequence: CAVWEGGSTEAFF. The CDR3 DNA reads as TGTGCCGTCTGGGAGGGAGGTAGCACTGAAGCTTTCTTT.

The J gene is TRBJ2-3, the V gene TRBV19; 9 nucleotides match TRBD1. Germline assignment: CDR1 LNHDA and CDR2 SQIVND (reference sequence). The CDR3 is 13 residues long. The V and J ends lost 10 bases and 3 bases, in that order; junction bases with no gene match: 5. The CDR3 sequence is CATGTGPTDTQYF. CDR3 coding DNA: TGTGCCACCGGGACAGGGCCGACAGATACGCAGTATTTT.

The chain links TRBV5-8 to TRBJ2-3; D possibly corresponds to TRBD2 (6 bases). The CDR3 runs to 13 residues. Between the trimmed V and J ends, which lost 7 bases and 0 bases, there was a span of 9 bases. CDR1 is SGHTS and CDR2 is YDEGEE in the germline V gene. CDR3 sequence reads: CASGTGSTDTQYF. CDR3 nucleotides: TGTGCCAGCGGGACTGGGAGCACAGATACGCAGTATTTT.